This entry concerns a single T cell receptor beta chain. This CDR3 has 14 residues. Trimming stripped 2 bases from V and 0 bases from J, with 11 bases between. Germline lookup yields CDR1 GTSNPN and CDR2 SVGIG (reference sequence). The data originate from a study of neoadjuvant anti-PD-1 for oral cavity cancer. Sequencing was performed with immunoSEQ multiplex PCR; in TCRdb, only in-frame clones are kept and a portion is missing. Among around 16,000 clones, roughly 69% were seen once, and the ten largest hold approximately 2.4%. Sequences were derived from PBMCs, sampled before nivolumab (anti-PD-1) treatment. The TCR was taken from a person aged 35-79 years with oral cavity squamous cell carcinoma. The chain has TRBV30 and TRBJ2-7; D is perhaps TRBD2 (6 bases). The CDR3 region is CAWSTGALSYEQYF. CDR3 nucleotides: TGTGCCTGGAGTACGGGAGCCCTCTCCTACGAGCAGTACTTC.